Detailed here is one TCR beta chain. These data originate in a study of blood T cell repertoires in COVID-19. Cohorts were assigned according to the clinical history that participants reported. Germline loops: CDR1 MGHRA, CDR2 YSYEKL. The CDR3 runs to 17 residues. After removal of 4 bases from V and 1 base from J, the junction contained 8 bases not matched to a gene. Assay: immunoSEQ multiplex PCR; the TCRdb copy retains only in-frame clones and omits some. The repertoire consists of 200,000 or so clones, with more than 65% occurring once and the leading ten covering 7.5%. Sequencing used PBMCs or T cells enriched from blood (not recorded which). The V gene is TRBV4-1, the J gene TRBJ1-5, with 9 bases aligning to TRBD1. The sequence came from a man between 35 and 55 years old who had recovered from COVID-19. CDR3: CASSPKDRGASNQPQHF. CDR3 DNA: TGCGCCAGCAGCCCCAAGGACAGGGGCGCGAGCAATCAGCCCCAGCATTTT.